This entry is about one T cell receptor beta chain. Its antigen is currently not known. Per-nucleotide qualities are absent, and no much larger clonotype sits a single base away. The sample originates from a study of response to subunit inactivated influenza vaccine (dated by TCRdb to the late 2010s). Background on the whole study: Deep quantitative T cell receptor repertoire profiling was used in the study to track responses to a trivalent subunit inactivated influenza vaccine.

Study-level results and caveats: The authors proposed that each seasonal influenza vaccination may bring in only a limited number of new T cells.

Receptor amplification or capture employed RT-PCR. The reads were generated on an Illumina HiSeq 2500. TCRdb cleaned the public reads at Q25 with fastp, built clones with MiXCR and kept in-frame beta chains. Records with the same CDR3 protein are collapsed into one entry carrying the most frequent genes and DNA. Across this sample there are a few hundred thousand distinct CDR3 sequences, with around 15% seen only once. The leading ten clones occupy roughly 11% of the sample. The sequencing used PBMCs from blood, collected about 13 days after vaccination. The receptor was derived from a man aged 45-65 years who received an inactivated influenza vaccine. Donor details come from another sample of the same person, matched by shared clones.

The DNA is TGCGCCAGCAGCTTTAGTCAGAACAATGAGCAGTTCTTC. It is translated as CASSFSQNNEQFF. The chain is encoded by TRBV5-1 joined to TRBJ2-1; the D gene remains uncertain. Spanning cysteine to phenylalanine, the CDR3 consists of 13 amino acids. The DNA shown is the 39-base CDR3, in frame from base 1. V loses 2 bases of germline sequence and J loses 5 bases, and the interval between the two ends is 8 bases. CDR1 and CDR2 were assigned from the germline V gene as SGHRS and YFSETQ.